These 15 T cell receptor beta chains were sequenced from one sample in a study of T cells in Graves' hyperthyroidism and ophthalmopathy. The TCR beta CDR3 regions underwent amplification using RNA transcripts as the source. TCR CDR3 underwent first-round RT-PCR with the HTBI primer set. A single record per CDR3 protein comes from TCRdb applying MiXCR to the multiplex PCR reads. The sample includes around 800,000 distinct CDR3 sequences, roughly 40% of them seen just once. Sequenced input: blood. These receptors were collected from a man between 18 and 29 years old with Graves' hyperthyroidism.

This clonotype was counted many times. V usage is TRBV15 and J usage is TRBJ1-4; perhaps TRBD1 as D (6 bases). Germline V lookup: CDR1 LNHNV, CDR2 YYDKDF (reference sequence). The V end was cut by 0 bases, the J end by 0 bases, with 11 bases between. CDR3 length: 17 amino acids. The CDR3 DNA follows: TGTGCCACCAGCAGAGATCAGTACAGGGCAACTAATGAAAAACTGTTTTTT. The encoded protein is CATSRDQYRATNEKLFF. The entire variable domain, with the rest obtained from reference TRBV15 and TRBJ1-4, is as follows: DAMVIQNPRYQVTQFGKPVTLSCSQTLNHNVMYWYQQKSSQAPKLLFHYYDKDFNNEADTPDNFQSRRPNTSFCFLDIRSPGLGDTAMYLCATSRDQYRATNEKLFFGSGTQLSVL.

This clonotype was seen many times. V is TRBV29-1 and J is TRBJ2-5; 15 bases align to TRBD2. CDR3 length equals 15 residues. CDR1 is SQVTM, CDR2 ANQGSEA, per germline. Unmatched junction bases numbered 3, after V lost 6 bases and J lost 1 base. This CDR3 is CSVGLAGGIQETQYF. The CDR3 DNA follows: TGCAGCGTCGGACTAGCGGGGGGGATCCAAGAGACCCAGTACTTC.

This clonotype was detected ten times or more. An end of the junction does not agree with germline; a read error may underlie this. V gene TRBV7-7 combines with J gene TRBJ1-1; tentative D call: TRBD1 (6 bases). Germline V CDR1 and CDR2: SSHAT, FNYEAQ (reference sequence). CDR3 length equals 15 residues. CDR3 sequence reads: CASSYPAGEDTEAFF. In DNA form, the CDR3 reads TGTGCTAGCAGCTACCCTGCAGGGGAGGACACTGAAGCTTTCTTT.

In its sample, this clonotype was seen a few times. As the CDR3 is not closed by the conserved phenylalanine or tryptophan, this likely results from a read error. No DNA is shown, since the ends of the CDR3 on it are uncertain; the CDR3 is the one TCRdb lists. The chain recombines TRBV4-1 with TRBJ1-4; the table's D call TRBD1 went unverified against the DNA. The CDR3 adds up to 13 amino acids, both ends counted. Germline loops: CDR1 MGHRA, CDR2 YSYEKL. This CDR3 is CASSHGTGGRVEL.

The CDR3 nucleotides read TGTGCCAGCAGTGCTAGGGGGCCGGGTATGAACACTGAAGCTTTCTTT. It yields the protein CASSARGPGMNTEAFF. The chain links TRBV25-1 to TRBJ1-1; 7 bases line up with TRBD1. This CDR3 is built from 16 residues. CDR1 is MGHDK and CDR2 is SYGVNS in the germline V gene. The V segment lost 4 bases and the J segment 0 bases; nucleotides outside the gene matches: 8. Full variable domain (outside the CDR3, taken from reference TRBV25-1 and TRBJ1-1): EADIYQTPRYLVIGTGKKITLECSQTMGHDKMYWYQQDPGMELHLIHYSYGVNSTEKGDLSSESTVSRIRTEHFPLTLESARPSHTSQYLCASSARGPGMNTEAFFGQGTRLTVV.

The chain joins TRBV7-8 to TRBJ2-3; D unresolved. CDR3 length: 13 amino acids. In germline, CDR1 is SGHVS, CDR2 FQNEAQ. The V end was cut by 3 bases, the J end by 6 bases, with 10 bases between. The CDR3 reads CASSFLVGDTQYF. The CDR3 nucleotides read TGTGCCAGCAGCTTTCTAGTCGGGGATACGCAGTATTTT.

This clonotype was counted many times. The V call is TRBV7-2, the J call TRBJ2-7; TRBD2 aligns across 10 bases. V lost 7 bases and J lost 6; bases outside the gene matches: 9. Looked up from germline, CDR1 is SGHTA and CDR2 is FQGNSA. This CDR3 has 14 residues. CDR3 amino acids: CASTTSGNSLEQYF. The CDR3 DNA is TGTGCCAGCACCACTAGCGGGAATAGCCTCGAGCAGTACTTC.

The V call is TRBV20-1, the J call TRBJ2-7; weak D call: TRBD2 (6 bases). CDR3 length: 16 amino acids. The V end was cut by 3 bases, the J end by 7 bases, with 25 bases between. Germline V gives CDR1 DFQATT, CDR2 SNEGSKA (reference sequence). The CDR3 reads CSAREEISGRPGEQYF. The CDR3 bases are TGCAGTGCTAGGGAGGAGATTAGCGGCCGGCCCGGGGAGCAGTACTTC.

Only a few counts were recorded for this clonotype. The chain joins TRBV7-2 to TRBJ1-1, with D possibly TRBD1 on 6 matching bases. Germline V gives CDR1 SGHTA, CDR2 FQGNSA. This CDR3 has 13 amino acids. V lost 3 bases, J lost 8 bases, and 13 bases lay in between. The DNA for the CDR3 is TGTGCCAGCAGCTTGAGGCTGACAGGAGAAGCTTTCTTT. Its protein product is CASSLRLTGEAFF.

The chain employs TRBV19 and TRBJ2-2; no clear D. CDR1 and CDR2 from the germline V gene are LNHDA and SQIVND (reference sequence). Deletions cut 0 bases from V and 4 bases from J, with 6 bases between. The CDR3 spans 14 residues. This CDR3 reads CASSIEAVTGELFF. The CDR3 DNA reads as TGTGCCAGTAGTATAGAGGCAGTCACCGGGGAGCTGTTTTTT.

The chain employs TRBV10-3 and TRBJ1-2; TRBD1 matches at 10 bases. Germline CDR1 reads ENHRY; CDR2 reads SYGVKD. Trimming took 4 bases from V and 9 from J; bases not matched to a gene: 2. The CDR3 is made up of 12 amino acids. The CDR3 DNA reads TGTGCCATCAGTGGGACAGGGGGACGCTACACCTTC. Protein: CAISGTGGRYTF.

This chain links TRBV11-2 with TRBJ2-7; D uncertain. With 4 bases removed from V and 3 bases from J, the gap between germline ends came to 13 bases. CDR3 size: 14 residues. Germline CDR1 is SGHAT and CDR2 is FQNNGV. CDR3 nucleotides: TGTGCCAGCAGCTCCTATCACGACGGCTACGAGCAGTACTTC. This sequence encodes CASSSYHDGYEQYF.

V is TRBV7-3 and J is TRBJ1-2; tentative D call: TRBD1 (6 bases). CDR1 SGHTA and CDR2 FQGTGA come from the germline V gene. The V and J ends lost 4 bases and 6 bases respectively, with 21 bases between them. CDR3 size: 16 residues. The CDR3 loop is CASSSGVRGGRDGYTF. In DNA, the CDR3 is TGTGCCAGCAGCTCCGGCGTCAGGGGAGGGCGGGATGGCTACACCTTC.

This clonotype was observed a few times. The chain carries TRBV7-2 and TRBJ2-7, with D tentatively TRBD1 (5 bases). This CDR3 spans 15 amino acids. From germline, CDR1 is SGHTA and CDR2 FQGNSA. With 1 base removed from V and 2 bases from J, the gap between germline ends came to 12 bases. CDR3 bases: TGTGCCAGCAGCTTAGTCACAGGTGCCACCTACGAGCAGTACTTC. Amino acids: CASSLVTGATYEQYF.

This clonotype was seen only once. This sequence joins TRBV2 and TRBJ2-2, with TRBD2 identical over 7 bases. The length of the CDR3 is 15 residues. Germline values: CDR1 SNHLY, CDR2 FYNNEI. V was clipped by 4 bases and J by 5 bases; unmatched bases: 7. The CDR3 protein is CASSVPGTKTGELFF. The CDR3 nucleotides are TGTGCCAGCAGTGTCCCAGGGACTAAAACCGGGGAGCTGTTTTTT.